This T cell receptor beta chain was sequenced during a study of shared clonotypes between healthy human individuals. Looking at the study overall: Aged between 18 and 49, the donors were two women and three men. Overall study findings and caveats: The study drew on few donors, limiting represented genetic and exposure-history diversity. It was expected that sequencing depth would affect clonotype sharing among donors.

Each cell subset's genomic DNA was divided evenly among several immunoSEQ plates. Using immunoSEQ multiplex PCR, the repertoire was profiled, and TCRdb retains in-frame clones only, with some absent. The sample shows 800,000 or so clones, 95% to 97% of them seen only once. As concerns this clone: What it binds is unknown.

The ends were cut back, 4 bases at V and 4 bases at J, with 14 bases in the middle. The CDR3 runs 15 residues. The germline V gene encodes CDR1 SNHLY and CDR2 FYNNEI. Naive CD8 cells comprised CD45RO-negative, CCR7-positively selected cells, excluding terminally differentiated effector memory CD45RA+ cells. The chain links TRBV2 to TRBJ2-1; D remains unclear. The sample consisted of naive CD8+ T cells sorted from blood. This receptor was identified in a man aged 25-45 years in good health. CDR3 coding DNA: TGTGCCAGCAGTGCCGGGTCTCTACCTTACAATGAGCAGTTCTTC. Its protein product is CASSAGSLPYNEQFF.